This T cell receptor (beta chain) stems from a study of type 1 regulatory T cells. In the study overall: This in vitro CD4 product, T-allo10, is enriched for Tr1 cells and alloantigen-specific.

The graft donor-derived T-allo10 cells reportedly recognize host alloantigens, are anergic, and suppress alloantigen-specifically. TCRdb itself ran the reads through MiXCR, one entry per CDR3 protein. The sample records roughly 71,000 distinct CDR3 sequences, nearly 65% being singletons. The CDR3 length is 11 residues. The V gene lost 4 bases and the J gene lost 4 bases, with 7 bases spanning the gap. The germline V gene encodes CDR1 SQVTM and CDR2 ANQGSEA. This clonotype was seen a few times. Its antigen remains unidentified. This receptor was obtained from a human donor in good health. The V and J genes are TRBV29-1 and TRBJ1-2; no firm D call. Sequenced input: cultured T cells, either the whole culture or a sorted T cell fraction (not recorded which). Subset noted: Tr1-enriched cell product generated in vitro against host alloantigens. DNA for the CDR3: TGCAGCGTTGGGACGATCTATGGCTACACCTTC. It specifies CSVGTIYGYTF. Supplemented by reference TRBV29-1 and TRBJ1-2, the full variable domain reads SAVISQKPSRDICQRGTSLTIQCQVDSQVTMMFWYRQQPGQSLTLIATANQGSEATYESGFVIDKFPISRPNLTFSTLTVSNMSPEDSSIYLCSVGTIYGYTFGSGTRLTVV.